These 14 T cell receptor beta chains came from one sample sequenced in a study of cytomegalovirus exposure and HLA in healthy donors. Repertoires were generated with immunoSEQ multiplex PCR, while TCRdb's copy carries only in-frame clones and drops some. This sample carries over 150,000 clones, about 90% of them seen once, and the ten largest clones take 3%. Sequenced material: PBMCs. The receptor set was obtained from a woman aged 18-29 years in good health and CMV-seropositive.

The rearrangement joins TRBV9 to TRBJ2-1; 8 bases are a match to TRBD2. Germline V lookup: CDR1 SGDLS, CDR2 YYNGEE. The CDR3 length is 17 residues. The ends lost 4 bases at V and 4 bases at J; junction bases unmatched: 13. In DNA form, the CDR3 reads TGTGCCAGCAGCCCTCAACCCGGACTAGCTGGATACAATGAGCAGTTCTTC. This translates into CASSPQPGLAGYNEQFF.

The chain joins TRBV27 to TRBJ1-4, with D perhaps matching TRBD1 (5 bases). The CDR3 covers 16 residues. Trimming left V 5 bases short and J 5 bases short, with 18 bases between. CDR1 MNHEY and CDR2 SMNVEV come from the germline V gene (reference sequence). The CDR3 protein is CASSPLGVPPNEKLFF. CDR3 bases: TGTGCCAGCAGTCCCCTAGGGGTGCCGCCGAATGAAAAACTGTTTTTT.

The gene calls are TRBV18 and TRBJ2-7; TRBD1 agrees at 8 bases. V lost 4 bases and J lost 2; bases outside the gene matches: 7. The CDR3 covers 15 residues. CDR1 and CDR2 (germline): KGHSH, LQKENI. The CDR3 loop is CASSHGDRIPYEQYF. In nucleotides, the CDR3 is TGTGCCAGCTCACACGGGGACAGGATTCCCTACGAGCAGTACTTC.

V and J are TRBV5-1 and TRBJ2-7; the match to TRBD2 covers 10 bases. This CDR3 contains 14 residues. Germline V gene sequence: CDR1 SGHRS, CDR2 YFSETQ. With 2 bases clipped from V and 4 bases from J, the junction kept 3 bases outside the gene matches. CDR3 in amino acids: CASSFASGGYEQYF. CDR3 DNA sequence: TGCGCCAGCAGCTTTGCTAGCGGGGGATACGAGCAGTACTTC.

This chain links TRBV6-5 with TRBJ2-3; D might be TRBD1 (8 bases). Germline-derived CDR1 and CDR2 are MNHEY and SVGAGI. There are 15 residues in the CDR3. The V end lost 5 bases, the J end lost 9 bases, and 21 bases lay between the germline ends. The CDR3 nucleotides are TGTGCCAGCAGTCTACAGGGGGTTCCGCGGGGGACGCAGTATTTT. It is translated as CASSLQGVPRGTQYF.

DNA for the CDR3: TGCGCCAGCAGCTCGGGGTGGGAGCAGTTCTTC. Translation gives CASSSGWEQFF. The chain is built from TRBV5-1 and TRBJ2-1, with D perhaps TRBD2 (5 bases). This CDR3 spans 11 amino acids. Germline CDR1 and CDR2: SGHRS and YFSETQ. V gave up 3 bases and J gave up 10 bases, with 8 bases separating them. The full variable domain, completed using reference TRBV5-1 and TRBJ2-1, is KAGVTQTPRYLIKTRGQQVTLSCSPISGHRSVSWYQQTPGQGLQFLFEYFSETQRNKGNFPGRFSGRQFSNSRSEMNVSTLELGDSALYLCASSSGWEQFFGPGTRLTVL.

This chain's CDR3 is CATSPRTGGIDTQYF. Written as DNA, the CDR3 is TGTGCCACCAGCCCGCGGACAGGGGGCATAGATACGCAGTATTTT. The rearrangement joins TRBV15 to TRBJ2-3; 11 nucleotides match TRBD1. With 5 bases clipped from V and 5 bases from J, the junction kept 6 bases outside the gene matches. Germline V gene lookup returns CDR1 LNHNV and CDR2 YYDKDF (reference sequence). This CDR3 region has 15 residues.

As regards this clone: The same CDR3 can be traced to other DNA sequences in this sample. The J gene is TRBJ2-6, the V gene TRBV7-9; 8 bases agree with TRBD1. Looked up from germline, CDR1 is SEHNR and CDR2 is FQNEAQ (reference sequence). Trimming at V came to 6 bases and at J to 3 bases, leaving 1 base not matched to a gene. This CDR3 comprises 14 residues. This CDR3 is CASRGQGGANVLTF. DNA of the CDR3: TGTGCCAGCAGAGGACAGGGTGGGGCCAACGTCCTGACTTTC.

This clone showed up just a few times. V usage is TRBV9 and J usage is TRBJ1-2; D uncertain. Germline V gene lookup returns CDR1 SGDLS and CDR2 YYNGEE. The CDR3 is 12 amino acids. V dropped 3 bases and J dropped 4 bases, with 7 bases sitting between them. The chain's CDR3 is CASSGEGYGYTF. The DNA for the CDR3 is TGTGCCAGCAGCGGAGAGGGCTATGGCTACACCTTC.

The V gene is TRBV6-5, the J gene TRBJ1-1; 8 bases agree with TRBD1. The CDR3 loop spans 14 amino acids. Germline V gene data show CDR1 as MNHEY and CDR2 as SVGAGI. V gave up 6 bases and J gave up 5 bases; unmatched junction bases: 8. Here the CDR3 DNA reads TGTGCCAGCAGGTCGGACAGGGAGAGGACTGAAGCTTTCTTT. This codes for CASRSDRERTEAFF.

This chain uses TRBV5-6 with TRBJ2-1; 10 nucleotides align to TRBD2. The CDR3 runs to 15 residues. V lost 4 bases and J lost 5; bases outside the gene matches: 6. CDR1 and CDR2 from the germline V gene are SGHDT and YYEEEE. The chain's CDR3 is CASSRTSGANNEQFF. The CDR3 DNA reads TGTGCCAGCAGCCGTACTAGCGGGGCCAACAATGAGCAGTTCTTC.

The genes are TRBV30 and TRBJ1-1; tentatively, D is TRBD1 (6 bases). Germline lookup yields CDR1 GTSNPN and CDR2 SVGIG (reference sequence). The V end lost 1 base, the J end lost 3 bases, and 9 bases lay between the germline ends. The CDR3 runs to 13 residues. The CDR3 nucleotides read TGTGCCTGGAGTGGGGACACTTACACTGAAGCTTTCTTT. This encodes CAWSGDTYTEAFF.

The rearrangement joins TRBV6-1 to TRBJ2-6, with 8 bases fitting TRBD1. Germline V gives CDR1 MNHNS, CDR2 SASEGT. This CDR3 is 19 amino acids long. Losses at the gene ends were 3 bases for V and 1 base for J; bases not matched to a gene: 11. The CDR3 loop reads CASSESTQGAGSGANVLTF. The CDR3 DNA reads TGTGCCAGCAGTGAGAGCACTCAGGGGGCCGGGTCTGGGGCCAACGTCCTGACTTTC.

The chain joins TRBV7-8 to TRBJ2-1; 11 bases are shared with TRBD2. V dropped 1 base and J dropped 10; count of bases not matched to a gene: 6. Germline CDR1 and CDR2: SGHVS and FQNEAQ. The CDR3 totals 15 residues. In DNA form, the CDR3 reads TGTGCCAGCAGCTTAGTACGGCTAGCGGGAGGAGAGCAGTTCTTC. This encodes CASSLVRLAGGEQFF.